These 2 T cell receptor beta chains were all obtained from the same sample, sequenced in a study of cytomegalovirus exposure and HLA in healthy donors. 60 Vbeta and 13 Jbeta primers were used in PCR. Measured with immunoSEQ multiplex PCR; TCRdb has only the in-frame clones, and not every one. The table lists about 170,000 clones, about 62% of them singletons, with roughly 2.9% in the top ten. Sequencing used PBMCs. The source of these receptors is a man aged 35 to 55 in good health and CMV-seronegative.

The genes are TRBV28 and TRBJ2-4; no clear D. This CDR3 contains 15 residues. Germline V lookup: CDR1 MDHEN, CDR2 SYDVKM. V dropped 4 bases and J dropped 0 bases, with 10 bases sitting between them. CDR3 sequence reads: CASSSHSLAKNIQYF. The CDR3 DNA is TGTGCCAGCAGTTCGCACAGCCTAGCCAAAAACATTCAGTACTTC.

Only a few counts were recorded for this clone. This chain links TRBV29-1 with TRBJ1-1, with TRBD1 as a possible D gene (6 bases). V lost 7 bases and J 2 bases, leaving 14 bases between the germline ends. The length of the CDR3 is 13 residues. Germline V gene data show CDR1 as SQVTM and CDR2 as ANQGSEA. CDR3 amino acids: CSGFDRTNTEAFF. The CDR3 nucleotides read TGCAGCGGGTTCGACAGGACAAACACTGAAGCTTTCTTT.